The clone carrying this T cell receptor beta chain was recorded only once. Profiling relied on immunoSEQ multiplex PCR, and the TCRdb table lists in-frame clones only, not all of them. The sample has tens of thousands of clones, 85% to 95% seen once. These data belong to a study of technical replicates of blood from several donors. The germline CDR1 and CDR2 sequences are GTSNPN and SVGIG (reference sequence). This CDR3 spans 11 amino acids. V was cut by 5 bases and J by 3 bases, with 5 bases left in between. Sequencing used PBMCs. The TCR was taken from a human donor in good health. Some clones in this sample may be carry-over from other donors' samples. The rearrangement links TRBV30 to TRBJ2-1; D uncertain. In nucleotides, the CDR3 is TGTGCCTGGGTCGGCTACAATGAGCAGTTCTTC. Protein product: CAWVGYNEQFF.